The sequence of this T cell receptor beta chain was determined in a study of blood T cell repertoires in COVID-19. About the research overall: Specimens from acute and convalescent COVID-19 originated in the United States, Italy and Spain. T cells, B-cell-depleted T cells, or PBMCs supplied cDNA or gDNA.

CDR1 is MNHEY and CDR2 is SVGAGI in the germline V gene. Trimming took 4 bases from V and 2 from J; bases not matched to a gene: 8. The CDR3 sequence is 16 residues long. Study processing details: Estimates of nucleated cell counts were drawn from the amplification of reference gene primers. Some clones are missing from TCRdb's copy, which holds only in-frame ones; the method was immunoSEQ multiplex PCR. V, J and clone size reflect that table, while D and trimming were determined from the DNA. In the table there are about 370,000 clones, roughly 90% of which are singletons. Sequencing input: peripheral blood. This TCR was sampled from a woman in her thirties with COVID-19, enrolled during active disease. The chain is built from TRBV6-5 and TRBJ1-2; TRBD1 matches 9 bases. CDR3 amino acids: CASSSEEGQGNYGYTF. For the CDR3, the DNA is TGTGCCAGCAGTTCCGAAGAGGGACAGGGAAACTATGGCTACACCTTC.